These 25 T cell receptor beta chains were all obtained from the same sample, sequenced in a study of CD8 T cells in Susac syndrome. It was with random hexamers that about 0.45 to 1 ug RNA was reverse transcribed. TCRdb reprocessed the immunoSEQ multiplex PCR reads with MiXCR, giving one entry per CDR3 protein. This table has roughly 130,000 distinct CDR3 sequences, roughly 96% appearing once. Sequenced input: CD4+ T cells from PBMCs. These receptors were obtained from a human donor in good health.

The rearrangement uses TRBV29-1 and TRBJ2-4, with D maybe TRBD2 (5 bases). V was pared by 5 bases and J by 0 bases, with 11 bases between. CDR3 length equals 14 residues. Looked up from germline, CDR1 is SQVTM and CDR2 is ANQGSEA. CDR3 protein: CSVTAGTAKNIQYF. The CDR3 region has the DNA TGCAGCGTTACGGCGGGTACAGCCAAAAACATTCAGTACTTC.

The chain links TRBV6-5 to TRBJ2-2; 8 nucleotides line up with TRBD1. Germline loops: CDR1 MNHEY, CDR2 SVGAGI. After removal of 5 bases from V and 7 bases from J, the junction contained 3 bases not matched to a gene. This CDR3 is 13 amino acids long. As DNA, the CDR3 is TGTGCCAGCAGTGCAACAGGGGGCGGGGAGCTGTTTTTT. Its protein is CASSATGGGELFF.

The CDR3: CASSPPDRALTYEQYF. The CDR3 nucleotides are TGTGCCAGCAGCCCCCCGGACAGGGCCCTAACCTACGAGCAGTACTTC. J is TRBJ2-7 and V is TRBV28; 8 positions agree with TRBD1. The V segment lost 6 bases and the J segment 2 bases; nucleotides outside the gene matches: 12. Per the germline V gene, CDR1 is MDHEN and CDR2 is SYDVKM. This CDR3 contains 16 residues.

The chain recombines TRBV27 with TRBJ2-3; D not resolved. V dropped 1 base and J dropped 0 bases, with 8 bases sitting between them. This CDR3 spans 15 amino acids. CDR1 and CDR2 (germline): MNHEY, SMNVEV (reference sequence). The CDR3 here is CASSLYQSSTDTQYF. The CDR3 DNA reads as TGTGCCAGCAGTTTATACCAGAGTAGCACAGATACGCAGTATTTT.

This sequence joins TRBV2 and TRBJ2-3; no reliable D call. The CDR3 loop spans 11 amino acids. Germline V CDR1 and CDR2: SNHLY, FYNNEI. V dropped 6 bases and J dropped 6 bases, with 7 bases sitting between them. The CDR3 sequence is CASSQKDTQYF. CDR3 DNA: TGTGCCAGCAGCCAGAAGGATACGCAGTATTTT.

The chain recombines TRBV5-1 with TRBJ2-7, with TRBD2 matching over 9 bases. The CDR3 is made up of 16 amino acids. Trimming cost V 4 bases and J 7 bases; bases outside gene matches: 15. Germline lookup yields CDR1 SGHRS and CDR2 YFSETQ. The DNA of the CDR3 is TGCGCCAGCAGCCCTACGCGGGGCGGGAGGGCGTTGGAGCAGTACTTC. Protein sequence: CASSPTRGGRALEQYF.

In its sample, this clonotype was seen a few times. The rearrangement uses TRBV30 and TRBJ1-1; TRBD1 might be the D (6 bases). The CDR3 runs to 14 residues. V was pared by 7 bases and J by 6 bases, with 21 bases between. Germline V gene sequence: CDR1 GTSNPN, CDR2 SVGIG (reference sequence). In DNA form, the CDR3 reads TGTGCCTTATCACTCCCGTGGACAGCAGCTGAAGCTTTCTTT. Amino acids: CALSLPWTAAEAFF.

V gene TRBV15 combines with J gene TRBJ2-1; TRBD2 aligns across 7 bases. The CDR3 is 15 residues long. The germline CDR1 and CDR2 sequences are LNHNV and YYDKDF (reference sequence). V dropped 2 bases and J dropped 5; count of bases not matched to a gene: 6. The CDR3 DNA sequence: TGTGCCACCAGCAGACCCCCGGGACTAAACAATGAGCAGTTCTTC. It codes for CATSRPPGLNNEQFF.

V is TRBV7-9 and J is TRBJ1-1; 8 nucleotides agree with TRBD1. Germline V CDR1 and CDR2: SEHNR, FQNEAQ (reference sequence). CDR3 size: 14 residues. V lost 6 bases and J lost 6; bases outside the gene matches: 9. The DNA for the CDR3 is TGTGCCAGCAGACCTCAACAGGGGGTCGCTGAAGCTTTCTTT. Translated: CASRPQQGVAEAFF. Using reference TRBV7-9 and TRBJ1-1 for the parts outside the CDR3, the full variable domain is DTGVSQNPRHKITKRGQNVTFRCDPISEHNRLYWYRQTLGQGPEFLTYFQNEAQLEKSRLLSDRFSAERPKGSFSTLEIQRTEQGDSAMYLCASRPQQGVAEAFFGQGTRLTVV.

The CDR3 DNA reads as TGTGCCAGCAGCGTAGGGGGACAGGGGCCCAACTATGGCTACACCTTC. Protein: CASSVGGQGPNYGYTF. V usage is TRBV9 and J usage is TRBJ1-2; TRBD1 agrees at 10 bases. Trimming took 0 bases from V and 2 from J; bases not matched to a gene: 4. Germline V lookup: CDR1 SGDLS, CDR2 YYNGEE. This CDR3 comprises 16 residues.

The chain uses TRBV3-1 and TRBJ1-5, with TRBD1 matching 7 bases. The CDR3 totals 17 residues. CDR1 LGHDT and CDR2 YNNKEL come from the germline V gene (reference sequence). V lost 0 bases, J lost 6 bases, and 11 bases stayed unmatched. CDR3 in amino acids: CASSQDPKGAGGQPQHF. Here the CDR3 DNA reads TGTGCCAGCAGCCAAGATCCAAAGGGGGCGGGCGGTCAGCCCCAGCATTTT.

The J gene is TRBJ2-1, the V gene TRBV18; D is unresolved. This CDR3 has 12 residues. Trimming cost V 4 bases and J 6 bases, with 7 bases left between them. CDR1 and CDR2 (germline): KGHSH, LQKENI. CDR3 sequence: CASSRKTNEQFF. CDR3 in DNA: TGTGCCAGCTCACGGAAAACCAATGAGCAGTTCTTC.

The rearrangement links TRBV15 to TRBJ2-4; D may be TRBD2 (6 bases). The V gene lost 10 bases and the J gene lost 3 bases, with 19 bases spanning the gap. The CDR3 is 15 amino acids. CDR1 is LNHNV and CDR2 is YYDKDF in the germline V gene (reference sequence). This chain's CDR3 is CAIGGDGVVKNIQYF. The DNA of the CDR3 is TGTGCCATCGGGGGAGACGGGGTGGTCAAAAACATTCAGTACTTC.

This chain uses TRBV7-2 with TRBJ2-1; 8 bases match TRBD2. V trimming: 5 bases; J trimming: 1 base; junction bases outside the gene matches: 7. Germline CDR1 SGHTA, CDR2 FQGNSA. The length of the CDR3 is 16 residues. This CDR3 reads CASSPRAGASYNEQFF. The DNA for the CDR3 is TGTGCCAGCAGCCCCCGAGCGGGAGCGTCCTACAATGAGCAGTTCTTC.

The genes are TRBV7-9 and TRBJ1-3; D is unclear. The CDR3 runs 13 residues. V was cut by 5 bases and J by 2 bases, with 7 bases left in between. Germline assignment: CDR1 SEHNR and CDR2 FQNEAQ (reference sequence). The CDR3 loop is CASSPQPGNTIYF. The CDR3 region has the DNA TGTGCCAGCAGCCCCCAGCCTGGAAACACCATATATTTT.

This chain joins TRBV12-3 or TRBV12-4 and TRBJ1-1; D is undetermined. CDR3 length equals 13 residues. V lost 2 bases to trimming and J lost 4 bases, with 8 bases between them. For the CDR3, the DNA is TGTGCCAGCAGTTTAATGGTCAGCACTGAAGCTTTCTTT. It yields the protein CASSLMVSTEAFF.

This chain connects TRBV19 to TRBJ2-4; D is undetermined. Germline V gene data show CDR1 as LNHDA and CDR2 as SQIVND (reference sequence). The CDR3 is 13 residues long. V lost 3 bases and J lost 7, with 10 bases in between. This CDR3 reads CASSIGQRNIQYF. CDR3 DNA: TGTGCCAGTAGTATCGGGCAGAGGAACATTCAGTACTTC.

V and J are TRBV7-9 and TRBJ2-2, with a weak D call TRBD1 (6 bases). The CDR3 sequence is 14 residues long. Germline V gene sequence: CDR1 SEHNR, CDR2 FQNEAQ (reference sequence). The V and J ends lost 5 bases and 6 bases respectively, with 13 bases between them. CDR3 protein: CASSPQGQAGELFF. For the CDR3, the DNA is TGTGCCAGCAGCCCACAGGGTCAGGCCGGGGAGCTGTTTTTT. The complete variable domain, with remaining parts taken from reference TRBV7-9 and TRBJ2-2, reads DTGVSQNPRHKITKRGQNVTFRCDPISEHNRLYWYRQTLGQGPEFLTYFQNEAQLEKSRLLSDRFSAERPKGSFSTLEIQRTEQGDSAMYLCASSPQGQAGELFFGEGSRLTVL.

The chain carries TRBV12-3 or TRBV12-4 and TRBJ1-2; D not certain. The CDR3 consists of 12 residues. V gave up 7 bases and J gave up 6 bases, with 12 bases separating them. CDR3 residues: CASTPTDHGYTF. The CDR3 nucleotides are TGTGCCAGCACCCCAACGGACCATGGCTACACCTTC.

This chain joins TRBV19 and TRBJ2-2, with D perhaps TRBD1 (6 bases). V was trimmed by 9 bases and J by 1 base, leaving 9 bases between them. The germline gives CDR1 LNHDA, CDR2 SQIVND (reference sequence). CDR3 size: 13 residues. CDR3 coding DNA: TGTGCCAGCCGACAGGTGAACACCGGGGAGCTGTTTTTT. It codes for CASRQVNTGELFF.

This clonotype was picked up one time. The chain combines TRBV5-1 with TRBJ2-7, with 7 nucleotides matching TRBD1. The CDR3 sequence is 14 residues long. CDR1 and CDR2 (germline): SGHRS, YFSETQ. V dropped 4 bases and J dropped 3; count of bases not matched to a gene: 7. CDR3 protein: CASSVSGTDYEQYF. The CDR3 DNA follows: TGCGCCAGCAGCGTTTCCGGGACAGACTACGAGCAGTACTTC.

The gene calls are TRBV4-1 and TRBJ2-1, with D unclear. The CDR3 loop spans 14 amino acids. The V gene lost 2 bases and the J gene lost 3 bases, with 8 bases spanning the gap. In germline, CDR1 is MGHRA, CDR2 YSYEKL. CDR3 sequence: CASSQPVIYNEQFF. The DNA for the CDR3 is TGCGCCAGCAGCCAACCAGTAATCTACAATGAGCAGTTCTTC.

The CDR3 DNA follows: TGTGCCAGCAGTCCGAGGGCCCAAAGCTCCTACGAGCAGTACTTC. Translation: CASSPRAQSSYEQYF. The rearrangement uses TRBV6-6 and TRBJ2-7; weak D call: TRBD2 (5 bases). V was pared by 5 bases and J by 0 bases, with 14 bases between. The CDR3 covers 15 residues. Germline CDR1 is MNHNY and CDR2 is SVGAGI (reference sequence).

The chain has TRBV19 and TRBJ2-7; the D is unclear. CDR3 length equals 13 residues. Germline assignment: CDR1 LNHDA and CDR2 SQIVND (reference sequence). Trimming left V 5 bases short and J 2 bases short, with 10 bases between. The CDR3 sequence: CASSADIAYEQYF. In nucleotides, the CDR3 is TGTGCCAGTAGTGCCGACATTGCCTACGAGCAGTACTTC.

The chain's CDR3 is CASSQELAGNQPQHF. The CDR3 DNA reads as TGTGCCAGCTCCCAGGAGCTGGCGGGCAATCAGCCCCAGCATTTT. The J gene is TRBJ1-5, the V gene TRBV18; D uncertain. This CDR3 comprises 15 residues. Trimming stripped 6 bases from V and 2 bases from J, with 14 bases between. Germline V gene lookup returns CDR1 KGHSH and CDR2 LQKENI.